The clone carrying this T cell receptor beta chain was seen many times. Its specificity is unknown. This entry is derived from a study of post-analysis software for immune sequencing data. Regarding the study as a whole: Multiple sclerosis patients showed significantly lower normalized Chao1 diversity than controls did.

cDNA libraries of TCR beta carried unique molecular identifiers. T cells numbering roughly 0.85 to 10 million gave rise to roughly 0.5 million cDNA molecules. Via MiXCR, TCRdb re-called the PCR reads, giving one row per CDR3 protein. Of roughly 650,000 distinct CDR3 sequences in the sample, approximately 60% were seen once. The origin of this receptor is a girl aged 2 to 10 with multiple sclerosis. The sample was blood.

The CDR3 DNA sequence: TGTGCCAGTACCGGGACAGGTCTCGTTGGTGAGCAGTTCTTC. Translating it yields CASTGTGLVGEQFF. V gene TRBV2 combines with J gene TRBJ2-1; TRBD1 matches at 8 bases. J lost 9 bases, V lost 9 bases, and 13 bases had no gene match. Germline V CDR1 and CDR2: SNHLY, FYNNEI. The CDR3 runs 14 residues. Complete variable domain (other parts from reference TRBV2 and TRBJ2-1): EPEVTQTPSHQVTQMGQEVILRCVPISNHLYFYWYRQILGQKVEFLVSFYNNEISEKSEIFDDQFSVERPDGSNFTLKIRSTKLEDSAMYFCASTGTGLVGEQFFGPGTRLTVL.